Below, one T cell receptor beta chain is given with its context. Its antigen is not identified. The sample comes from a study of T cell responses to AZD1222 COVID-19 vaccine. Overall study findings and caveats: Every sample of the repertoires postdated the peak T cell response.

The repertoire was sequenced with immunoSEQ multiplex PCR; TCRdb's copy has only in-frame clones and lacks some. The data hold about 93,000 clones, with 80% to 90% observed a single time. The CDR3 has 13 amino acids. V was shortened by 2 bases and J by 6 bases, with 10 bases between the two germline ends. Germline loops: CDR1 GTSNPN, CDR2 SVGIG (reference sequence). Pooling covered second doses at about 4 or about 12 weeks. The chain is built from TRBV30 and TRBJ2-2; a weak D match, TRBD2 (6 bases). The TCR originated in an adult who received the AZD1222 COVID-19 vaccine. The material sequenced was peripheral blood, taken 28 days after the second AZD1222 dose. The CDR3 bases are TGTGCCTGGAGTTGGGGGGAGGCCGGGGAGCTGTTTTTT. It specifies CAWSWGEAGELFF.